Listed here are 5 T cell receptor beta chains from one sample, sequenced in a study of graft-versus-host responses after intestinal transplantation. Their cognate antigens are unknown. The table came from immunoSEQ multiplex PCR; TCRdb's copy has only in-frame clones and leaves some out. The table lists some 90,000 clones, 85% to 90% of them singletons. This specimen consisted of unstimulated CD4+ T cells sorted from spleen or lymph node cells, obtained before intestinal transplant. The receptors were sampled from a human donor who received an intestinal transplant.

The chain couples TRBV6-5 to TRBJ1-1, with 7 positions matching TRBD1. The junction had 6 bases not matched to a gene; V was cut back by 5 bases and J by 3 bases. The CDR3 runs 14 residues. Germline CDR1 reads MNHEY; CDR2 reads SVGAGI. The CDR3 loop is CASSTGQAYTEAFF. The CDR3 coding sequence is TGTGCCAGCAGTACTGGACAGGCTTACACTGAAGCTTTCTTT.

The CDR3 region is CASRDRELQPQHF. CDR3 coding DNA: TGTGCCAGTAGAGACAGGGAACTCCAGCCCCAGCATTTT. The chain couples TRBV19 to TRBJ1-5, with 7 bases lining up with TRBD1. The germline V gene has CDR1 LNHDA and CDR2 SQIVND (reference sequence). This CDR3 has 13 residues. V shed 6 bases, J shed 7 bases, and the junction held 6 bases outside the gene matches.

V is TRBV7-3 and J is TRBJ2-1, with D possibly matching TRBD2 (6 bases). The germline V gene encodes CDR1 SGHTA and CDR2 FQGTGA. This CDR3 region has 14 residues. Trimming left V 2 bases short and J 8 bases short, with 13 bases between. The chain's CDR3 is CASSLRAGGDEQFF. For the CDR3, the DNA is TGTGCCAGCAGCTTACGGGCAGGAGGGGATGAGCAGTTCTTC.

The CDR3 loop is CASNAGSGETQYF. CDR3 DNA: TGTGCCAGCAACGCGGGGTCGGGGGAGACCCAGTACTTC. The chain couples TRBV5-4 to TRBJ2-5; D might be TRBD2 (6 bases). Trimming took 6 bases from V and 5 from J, leaving 14 bases between them. This CDR3 comprises 13 residues. The V gene's germline CDR1 is SGHNT and CDR2 YYREEE (reference sequence).

CDR3 sequence reads: CASSPDGEGPQHF. CDR3 nucleotide sequence: TGTGCCAGCAGCCCTGACGGGGAAGGTCCCCAGCATTTT. This chain links TRBV6-1 with TRBJ1-5; the D is unclear. V lost 6 bases and J lost 10, with 16 bases in between. Per the germline V gene, CDR1 is MNHNS and CDR2 is SASEGT. The CDR3 consists of 13 residues.